Here is one T cell receptor (beta chain) with its context. Antigen unknown. This entry belongs to a study of TIL therapy for anti-PD-1-resistant metastatic lung cancer. Findings and caveats of the study: The cohort had more treatment-naive, never-smoker and oncogene-addicted patients than typical.

The V end was cut by 5 bases, the J end by 9 bases, with 12 bases between. CDR1 and CDR2 (germline): MNHNY, SVGAGI (reference sequence). The CDR3 is made up of 12 amino acids. Time point meaning: pre-treatment sample, taken before nivolumab and TIL therapy. The libraries were made with immunoSEQ v3. Clones were read by immunoSEQ multiplex PCR, and TCRdb kept only the in-frame ones, dropping some. The sample holds under 70,000 clones; over 70% are singletons and the top ten take more than 1.5%. The sequence was collected from a person aged 30 to 80 with non-small cell lung cancer. The rearrangement uses TRBV6-6 and TRBJ2-3; TRBD2 is a possible D gene (6 bases). The specimen comprised blood, sampled at baseline. For the CDR3, the DNA is TGTGCCAGCAGTACCGGAGGGCACACGCAGTATTTT. Its protein product is CASSTGGHTQYF.